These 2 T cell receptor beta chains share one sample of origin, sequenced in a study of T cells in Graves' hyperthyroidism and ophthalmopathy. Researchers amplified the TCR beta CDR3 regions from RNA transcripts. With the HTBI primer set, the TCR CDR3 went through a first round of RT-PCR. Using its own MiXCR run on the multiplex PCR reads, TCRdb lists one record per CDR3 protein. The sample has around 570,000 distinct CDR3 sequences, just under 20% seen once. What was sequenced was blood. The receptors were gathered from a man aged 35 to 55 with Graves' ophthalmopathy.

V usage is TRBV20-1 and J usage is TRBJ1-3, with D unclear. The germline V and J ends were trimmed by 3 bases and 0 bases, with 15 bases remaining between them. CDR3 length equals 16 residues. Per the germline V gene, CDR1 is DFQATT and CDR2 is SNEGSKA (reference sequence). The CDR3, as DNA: TGCAGTGCTAGTCCTCTGGAGGTTAACTCTGGAAACACCATATATTTT. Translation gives CSASPLEVNSGNTIYF.

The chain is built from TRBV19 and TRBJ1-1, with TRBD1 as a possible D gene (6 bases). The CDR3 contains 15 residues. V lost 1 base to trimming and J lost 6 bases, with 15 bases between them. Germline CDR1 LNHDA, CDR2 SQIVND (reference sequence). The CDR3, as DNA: TGTGCCAGTAGTATAGGACAGCTCGGGGGGCCTGAAGCTTTCTTT. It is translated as CASSIGQLGGPEAFF.